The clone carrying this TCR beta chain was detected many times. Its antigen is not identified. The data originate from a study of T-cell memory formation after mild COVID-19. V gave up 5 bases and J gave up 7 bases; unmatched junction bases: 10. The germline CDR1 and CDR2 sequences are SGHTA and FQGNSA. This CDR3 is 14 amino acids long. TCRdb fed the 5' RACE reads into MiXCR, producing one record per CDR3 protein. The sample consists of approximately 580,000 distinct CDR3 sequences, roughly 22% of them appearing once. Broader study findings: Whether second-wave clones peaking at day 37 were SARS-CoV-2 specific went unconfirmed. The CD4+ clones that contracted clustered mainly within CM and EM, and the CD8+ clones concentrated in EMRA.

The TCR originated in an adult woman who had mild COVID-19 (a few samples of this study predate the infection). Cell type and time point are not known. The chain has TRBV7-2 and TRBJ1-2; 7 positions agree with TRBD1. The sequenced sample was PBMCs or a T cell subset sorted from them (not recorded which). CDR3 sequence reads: CASSPRGQQRGYTF. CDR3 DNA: TGTGCCAGCAGCCCTAGGGGACAGCAGCGTGGCTACACCTTC.